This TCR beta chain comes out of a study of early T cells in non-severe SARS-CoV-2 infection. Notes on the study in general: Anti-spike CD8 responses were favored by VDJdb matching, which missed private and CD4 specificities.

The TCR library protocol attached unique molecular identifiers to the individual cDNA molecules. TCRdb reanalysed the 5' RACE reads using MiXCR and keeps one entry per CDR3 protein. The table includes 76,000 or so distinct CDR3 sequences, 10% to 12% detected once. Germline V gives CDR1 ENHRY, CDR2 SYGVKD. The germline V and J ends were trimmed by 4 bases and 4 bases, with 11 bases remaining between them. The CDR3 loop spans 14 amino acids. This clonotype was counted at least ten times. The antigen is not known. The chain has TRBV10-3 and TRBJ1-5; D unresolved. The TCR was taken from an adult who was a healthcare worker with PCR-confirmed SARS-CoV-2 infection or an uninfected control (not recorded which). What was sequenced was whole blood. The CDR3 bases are TGTGCCATCAGTGCCGGAGAGGAGAATCAGCCCCAGCATTTT. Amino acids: CAISAGEENQPQHF.